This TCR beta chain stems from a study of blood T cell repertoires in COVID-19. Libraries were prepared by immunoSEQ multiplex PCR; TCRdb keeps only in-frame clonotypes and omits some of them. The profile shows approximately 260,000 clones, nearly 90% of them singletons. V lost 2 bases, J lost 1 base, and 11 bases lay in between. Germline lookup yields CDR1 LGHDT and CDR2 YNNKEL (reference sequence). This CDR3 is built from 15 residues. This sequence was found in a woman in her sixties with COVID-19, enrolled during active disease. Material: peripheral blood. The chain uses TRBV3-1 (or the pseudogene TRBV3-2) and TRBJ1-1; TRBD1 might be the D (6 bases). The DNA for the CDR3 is TGTGCCAGCAGCCAAAAAAGAGGGGGGAACACTGAAGCTTTCTTT. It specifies CASSQKRGGNTEAFF.